This TCR beta chain came from a study of cytomegalovirus exposure and HLA in healthy donors. Turning to this clone: Its antigen is currently unknown.

Germline V lookup: CDR1 PRHDT, CDR2 FYEKMQ (reference sequence). V was shortened by 3 bases and J by 3 bases, with 12 bases between the two germline ends. This CDR3 spans 14 amino acids. Findings of the study overall: Diagnosis of cytomegalovirus status made by the classifier reportedly showed high specificity and sensitivity.

60 Vbeta and 13 Jbeta primers were used in PCR. Sequencing used immunoSEQ multiplex PCR; TCRdb keeps in-frame clones, though not all of them. The sample consists of 150,000 to 200,000 clones, about four fifths of them appearing once. Sequencing was carried out using PBMCs. The gene calls are TRBV13 and TRBJ2-7, with D tentatively TRBD2 (5 bases). This TCR derives from a girl aged 10-17 years in good health and CMV-seropositive. CDR3 protein: CASSFSGAVYEQYF. Here the CDR3 DNA reads TGTGCCAGCAGCTTCAGCGGTGCAGTCTACGAGCAGTACTTC.